This T cell receptor (beta chain) was obtained from a study of T cell responses to AZD1222 COVID-19 vaccine. The study's findings and limits: White British donors predominated, females outnumbered males, and clonal diversity was possibly underestimated.

Method: immunoSEQ multiplex PCR; TCRdb's copy keeps in-frame clones and lacks some. This sample has roughly 150,000 clones, with over 80% found just once. The CDR3 consists of 14 residues. Germline V lookup: CDR1 SEHNR, CDR2 FQNEAQ (reference sequence). The V end was cut by 5 bases, the J end by 8 bases, with 15 bases between. To note about this clone: Its target is unknown.

The chain employs TRBV7-9 and TRBJ1-4; a weak D match, TRBD1 (6 bases). This TCR derives from an adult who received the AZD1222 COVID-19 vaccine. This sample comprised peripheral blood, obtained 28 days after the second AZD1222 dose. The CDR3 nucleotides are TGTGCCAGCAGCCCAGGGGTCCGGGCCGAAAAACTGTTTTTT. Translation: CASSPGVRAEKLFF.